The source of this TCR beta chain is a study of T-cell memory formation after mild COVID-19 (dated by TCRdb to the early 2020s). General notes on the study: Most TCR sequence clusters were specific to one of the two donors. T-cell clones expanding and contracting after mild COVID-19 in a couple of donors were tracked by longitudinal TCRalpha and TCRbeta repertoire sequencing. The cohort was made up of two young adult volunteers, one female and one male, who were previously healthy. Overall study outcomes, separate from this receptor: The study covered only two mild cases, and larger cohorts including severe cases with pre-infection samples were considered necessary. Contracting CD4+ clones were located mainly in the CM and EM memory subsets, whereas CD8+ clones were found to be enriched in EMRA. The second-wave clones that peaked on day 37 were not confirmed to be SARS-CoV-2 specific. Clones contracting from day 15 to 85 had balanced CD4/CD8 phenotypes, while a second wave expanding from day 15 to 37 was biased towards CD4+. Some responding clones were detected in pre-infection memory, which suggested that pre-existing cross-reactive memory T cells had joined the SARS-CoV-2 response.

Ficoll-Paque density gradient centrifugation was used to isolate PBMCs. Sequencing instrument: Illumina NovaSeq 6000. TCRalpha and TCRbeta cDNA libraries were built by 5'RACE with constant-segment primers, adding sample barcodes and unique molecular identifiers. Trizol reagent was used to extract RNA from every sample. Libraries were amplified in two PCR steps, with a second sample barcode and Illumina TruSeq adapters added in the second step. Sequencing of the libraries was done on an Illumina NovaSeq, producing 2 x 150 bp paired-end reads. From the authors' description of their analysis: With migec v1.2.7, reads were demultiplexed and then collapsed into UMI-guided consensus sequences. Using mixcr v2.1.11, UMI consensuses were aligned to TRA and TRB V and J templates and then assembled into clonotypes. A clonotype was counted as expanded or contracted only if both edgeR and NoisET called the change significant, with noise models trained on biological replicates. For edgeR calls, a false discovery rate-adjusted p below 0.01 and a log2 fold-change threshold of 1 were applied. As an exploratory analysis of dynamics, PCA with hierarchical clustering was applied to max-normalized trajectories of the 1000 most abundant clonotypes. Separately sequenced CD4+ and CD8+ repertoires were used to assign the CD4 or CD8 phenotype of responding clones. The public reads were reprocessed in TCRdb via fastp at Q25 and MiXCR, keeping in-frame beta chains. Each record represents a unique CDR3 protein, reported with the most common genes and DNA among its rows. TCRdb's processing, not the study's, gives the V and J calls here. Here the sample has 98,000 or so distinct CDR3 sequences; 18% occur a single time. The biggest ten clones account for approximately 5.1% of the sample.

To note about this clonotype: It has no known antigen specificity. Nothing much larger sits one base from this clone, and base qualities are not available.

Cut back by 5 bases and 6 bases, the V and J ends lie 14 bases apart. The CDR3 holds 14 amino acids from the cysteine to the phenylalanine. Only the CDR3 region is kept as DNA, spanning 42 bases read in frame from base 1. Sample: PBMCs or a T cell subset sorted from them (not recorded which). The rearrangement joined TRBV12-3 or TRBV12-4 to TRBJ2-1, with TRBD2 perhaps the D gene, on 5 matching bases. The receptor was derived from a man aged 18 to 29 who had mild COVID-19 (a few samples of this study predate the infection). The sample titles of this study are shuffled in the database, so cell type and time point are left out; the donor was told from shared clones. The CDR3 loop reads CASSPRTGTNEQFF. The nucleotide sequence reads as follows: TGTGCCAGCAGTCCCCGGACTGGAACCAATGAGCAGTTCTTC.